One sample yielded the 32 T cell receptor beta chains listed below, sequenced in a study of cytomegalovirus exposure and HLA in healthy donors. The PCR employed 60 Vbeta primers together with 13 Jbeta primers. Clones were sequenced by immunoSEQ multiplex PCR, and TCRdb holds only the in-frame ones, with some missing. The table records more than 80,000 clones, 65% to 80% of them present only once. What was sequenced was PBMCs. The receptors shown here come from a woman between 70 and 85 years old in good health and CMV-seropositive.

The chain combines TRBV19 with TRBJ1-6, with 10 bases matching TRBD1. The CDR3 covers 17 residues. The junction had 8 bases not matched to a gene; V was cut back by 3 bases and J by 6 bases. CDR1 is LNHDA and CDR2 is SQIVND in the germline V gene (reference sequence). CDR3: CASSISGQGFGNSPLHF. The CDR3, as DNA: TGTGCCAGTAGTATTTCGGGACAGGGGTTCGGTAATTCACCCCTCCACTTT.

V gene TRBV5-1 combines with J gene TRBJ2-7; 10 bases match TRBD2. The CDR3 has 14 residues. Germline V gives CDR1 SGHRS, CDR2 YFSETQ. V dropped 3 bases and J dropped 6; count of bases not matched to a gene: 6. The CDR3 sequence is CASSWLAGAGEQYF. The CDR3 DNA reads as TGCGCCAGCAGCTGGCTAGCGGGAGCCGGCGAGCAGTACTTC.

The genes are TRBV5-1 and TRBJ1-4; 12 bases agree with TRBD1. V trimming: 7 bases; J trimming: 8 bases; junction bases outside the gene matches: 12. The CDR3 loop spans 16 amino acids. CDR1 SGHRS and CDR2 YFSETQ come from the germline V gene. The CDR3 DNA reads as TGCGCCAGCTATACCGGGACAGGGGGCGCAGAAGAAAAACTGTTTTTT. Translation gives CASYTGTGGAEEKLFF.

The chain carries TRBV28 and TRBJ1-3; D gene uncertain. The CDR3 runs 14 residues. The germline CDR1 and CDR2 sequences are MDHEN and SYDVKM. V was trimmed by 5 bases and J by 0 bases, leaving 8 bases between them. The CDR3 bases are TGTGCCAGCAGTGCCCGGAGCTCTGGAAACACCATATATTTT. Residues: CASSARSSGNTIYF.

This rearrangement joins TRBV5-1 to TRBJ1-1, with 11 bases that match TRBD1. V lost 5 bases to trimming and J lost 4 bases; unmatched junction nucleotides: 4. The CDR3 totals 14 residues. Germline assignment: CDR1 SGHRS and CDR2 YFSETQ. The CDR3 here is CASSSGTGGTEAFF. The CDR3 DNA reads TGCGCCAGCAGTTCCGGGACAGGGGGCACTGAAGCTTTCTTT.

The CDR3 nucleotides are TGTGCCAGCAGCTCTCCTAATCAGCCCCAGCATTTT. Protein sequence: CASSSPNQPQHF. The V call is TRBV5-4, the J call TRBJ1-5; D gene ambiguous. The length of the CDR3 is 12 residues. The germline V gene encodes CDR1 SGHNT and CDR2 YYREEE (reference sequence). Trimming cost V 3 bases and J 4 bases, with 5 bases left between them.

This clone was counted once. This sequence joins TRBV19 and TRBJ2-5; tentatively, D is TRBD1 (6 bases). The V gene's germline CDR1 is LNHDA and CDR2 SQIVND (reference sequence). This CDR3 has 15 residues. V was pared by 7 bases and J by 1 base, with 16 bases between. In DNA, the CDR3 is TGTGCCAGTAATGATAGAGGGGGTTTCCAAGAGACCCAGTACTTC. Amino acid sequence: CASNDRGGFQETQYF.

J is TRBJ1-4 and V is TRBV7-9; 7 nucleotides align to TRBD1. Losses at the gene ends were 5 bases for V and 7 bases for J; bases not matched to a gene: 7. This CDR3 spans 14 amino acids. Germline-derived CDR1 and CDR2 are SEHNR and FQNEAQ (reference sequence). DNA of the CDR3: TGTGCCAGCAGCACCGACAGGGCGGTTGAAAAACTGTTTTTT. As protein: CASSTDRAVEKLFF.

The CDR3: CASSLRRKSSGNTIYF. DNA of the CDR3: TGTGCCAGCAGCTTACGGAGAAAGAGCTCTGGAAACACCATATATTTT. This chain joins TRBV7-2 and TRBJ1-3; D is ambiguous. Germline CDR1 is SGHTA and CDR2 is FQGNSA. The CDR3 has 16 residues. The V gene lost 2 bases and the J gene lost 0 bases, with 11 bases spanning the gap.

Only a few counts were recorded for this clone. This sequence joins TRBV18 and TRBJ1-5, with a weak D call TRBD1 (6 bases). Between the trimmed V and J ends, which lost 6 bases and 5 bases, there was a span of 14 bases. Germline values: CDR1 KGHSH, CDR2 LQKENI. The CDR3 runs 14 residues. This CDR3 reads CASSSGAGDQPQHF. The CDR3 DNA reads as TGTGCCAGCTCCTCCGGGGCAGGGGATCAGCCCCAGCATTTT.

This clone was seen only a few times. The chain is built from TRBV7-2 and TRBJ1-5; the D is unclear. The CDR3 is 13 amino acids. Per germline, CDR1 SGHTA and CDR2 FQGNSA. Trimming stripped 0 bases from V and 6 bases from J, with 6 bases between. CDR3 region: CASSLAASQPQHF. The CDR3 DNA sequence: TGTGCCAGCAGCTTAGCAGCATCTCAGCCCCAGCATTTT.

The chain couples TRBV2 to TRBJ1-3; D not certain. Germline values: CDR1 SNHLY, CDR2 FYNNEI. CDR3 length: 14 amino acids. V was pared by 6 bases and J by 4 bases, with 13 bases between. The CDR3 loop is CASRPNVGGNTIYF. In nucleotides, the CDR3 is TGTGCCAGCAGACCTAACGTCGGGGGAAACACCATATATTTT.

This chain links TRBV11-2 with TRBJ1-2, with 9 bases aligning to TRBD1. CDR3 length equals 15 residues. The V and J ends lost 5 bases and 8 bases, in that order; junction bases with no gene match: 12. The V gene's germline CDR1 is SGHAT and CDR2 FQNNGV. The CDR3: CASSPRGTGRLGYTF. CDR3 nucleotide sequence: TGTGCCAGCAGCCCTAGAGGGACAGGGCGTTTGGGCTACACCTTC.

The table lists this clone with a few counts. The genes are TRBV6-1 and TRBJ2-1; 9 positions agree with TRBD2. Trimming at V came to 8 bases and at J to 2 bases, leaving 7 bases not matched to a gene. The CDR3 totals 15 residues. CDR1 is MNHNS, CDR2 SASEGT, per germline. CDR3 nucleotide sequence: TGTGCCAGCCGACTACTAGCGGGTGCCTACAATGAGCAGTTCTTC. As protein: CASRLLAGAYNEQFF.

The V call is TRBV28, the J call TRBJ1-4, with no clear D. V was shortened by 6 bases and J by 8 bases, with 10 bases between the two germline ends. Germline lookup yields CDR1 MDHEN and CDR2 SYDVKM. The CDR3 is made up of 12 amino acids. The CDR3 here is CASSPNSEKLFF. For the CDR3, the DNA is TGTGCCAGCAGCCCAAACTCCGAAAAACTGTTTTTT.

CDR3 loop: CASSLGTANQPQHF. The CDR3 DNA sequence: TGTGCCAGCAGCTTAGGGACAGCTAATCAGCCCCAGCATTTT. The chain links TRBV7-9 to TRBJ1-5, with D maybe TRBD1 (6 bases). The CDR3 contains 14 residues. Germline loops: CDR1 SEHNR, CDR2 FQNEAQ (reference sequence). Trimming removed 1 base from V and 4 bases from J, with 8 bases in between.

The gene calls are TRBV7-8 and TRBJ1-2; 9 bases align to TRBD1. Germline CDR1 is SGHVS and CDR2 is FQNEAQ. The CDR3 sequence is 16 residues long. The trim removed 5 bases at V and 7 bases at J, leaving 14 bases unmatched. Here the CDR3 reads CASSEKTGQGLFGYTF. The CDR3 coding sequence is TGTGCCAGCAGCGAAAAGACAGGACAGGGGTTATTTGGCTACACCTTC.

DNA for the CDR3: TGTGCCAGCAGCTTAGCCGACAGTAATAATTCACCCCTCCACTTT. This sequence encodes CASSLADSNNSPLHF. V and J are TRBV7-8 and TRBJ1-6, with a possible D match to TRBD1 (5 bases). Germline-derived CDR1 and CDR2 are SGHVS and FQNEAQ. The CDR3 runs to 15 residues. Trimming shortened V by 0 bases and J by 5 bases, and 8 bases separated the two germline ends.

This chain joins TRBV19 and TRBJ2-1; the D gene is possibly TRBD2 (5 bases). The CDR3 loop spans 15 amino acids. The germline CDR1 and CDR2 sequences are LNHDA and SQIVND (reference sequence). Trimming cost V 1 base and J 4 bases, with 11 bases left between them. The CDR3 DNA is TGTGCCAGTAGTATAGCCCTAGCAGCGTACAATGAGCAGTTCTTC. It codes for CASSIALAAYNEQFF. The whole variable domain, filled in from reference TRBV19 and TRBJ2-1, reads DGGITQSPKYLFRKEGQNVTLSCEQNLNHDAMYWYRQDPGQGLRLIYYSQIVNDFQKGDIAEGYSVSREKKESFPLTVTSAQKNPTAFYLCASSIALAAYNEQFFGPGTRLTVL.

The CDR3 spells CASSVQYYGEQFF. The CDR3 coding sequence is TGTGCCAGCAGCGTCCAATACTATGGTGAGCAGTTCTTC. This sequence joins TRBV9 and TRBJ2-1; no reliable D call. This CDR3 has 13 residues. Germline assignment: CDR1 SGDLS and CDR2 YYNGEE. V dropped 2 bases and J dropped 9 bases, with 12 bases sitting between them.

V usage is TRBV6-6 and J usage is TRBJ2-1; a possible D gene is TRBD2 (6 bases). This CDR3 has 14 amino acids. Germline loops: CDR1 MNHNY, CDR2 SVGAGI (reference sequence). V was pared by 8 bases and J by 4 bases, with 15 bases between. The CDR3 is CASSFGGKYNEQFF. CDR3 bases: TGTGCCAGCTCATTTGGCGGGAAGTACAATGAGCAGTTCTTC.

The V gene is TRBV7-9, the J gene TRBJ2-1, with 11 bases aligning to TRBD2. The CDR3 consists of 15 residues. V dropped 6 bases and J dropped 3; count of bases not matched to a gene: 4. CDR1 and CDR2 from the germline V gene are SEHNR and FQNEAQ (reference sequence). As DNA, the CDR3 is TGTGCCAGCAGTAAACTAGCGGGGGACTACAATGAGCAGTTCTTC. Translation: CASSKLAGDYNEQFF.

CDR3: CASSPPSVHEQYF. As DNA, the CDR3 is TGTGCCAGCTCACCACCTAGCGTCCACGAGCAGTACTTC. This chain uses TRBV18 with TRBJ2-7, with D perhaps TRBD2 (5 bases). The V end lost 0 bases, the J end lost 5 bases, and 8 bases lay between the germline ends. Germline CDR1 is KGHSH and CDR2 is LQKENI. The CDR3 loop spans 13 amino acids.

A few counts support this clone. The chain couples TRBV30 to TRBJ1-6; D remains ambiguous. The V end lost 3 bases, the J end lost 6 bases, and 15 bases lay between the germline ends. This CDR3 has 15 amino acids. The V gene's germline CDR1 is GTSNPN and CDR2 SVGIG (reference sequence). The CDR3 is CAWSRFVRGNSPLHF. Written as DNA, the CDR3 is TGTGCCTGGAGCCGCTTCGTTCGGGGTAATTCACCCCTCCACTTT.

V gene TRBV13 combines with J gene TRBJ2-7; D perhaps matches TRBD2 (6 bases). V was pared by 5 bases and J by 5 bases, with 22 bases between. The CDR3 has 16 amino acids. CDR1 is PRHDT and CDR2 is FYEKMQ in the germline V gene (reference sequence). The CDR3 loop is CASSPGRDSFRDEQYF. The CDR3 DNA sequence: TGTGCCAGCAGCCCAGGTCGGGACTCGTTCCGAGACGAGCAGTACTTC.

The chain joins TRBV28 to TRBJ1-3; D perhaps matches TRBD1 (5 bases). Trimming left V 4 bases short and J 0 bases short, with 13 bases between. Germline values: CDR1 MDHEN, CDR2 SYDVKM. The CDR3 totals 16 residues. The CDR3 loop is CASSSRQTPSGNTIYF. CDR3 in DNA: TGTGCCAGCAGTTCGAGACAGACCCCCTCTGGAAACACCATATATTTT.

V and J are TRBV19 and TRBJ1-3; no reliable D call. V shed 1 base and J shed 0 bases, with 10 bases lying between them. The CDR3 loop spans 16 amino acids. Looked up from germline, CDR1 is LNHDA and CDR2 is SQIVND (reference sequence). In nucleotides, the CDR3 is TGTGCCAGTAGTATAGCCAACAGACACTCTGGAAACACCATATATTTT. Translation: CASSIANRHSGNTIYF.

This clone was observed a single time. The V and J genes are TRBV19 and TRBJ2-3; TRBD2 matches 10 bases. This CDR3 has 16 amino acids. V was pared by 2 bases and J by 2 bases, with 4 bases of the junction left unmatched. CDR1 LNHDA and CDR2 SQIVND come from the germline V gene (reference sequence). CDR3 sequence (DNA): TGTGCCAGTAGTATATCAGCGGGGGGGAACACAGATACGCAGTATTTT. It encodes CASSISAGGNTDTQYF. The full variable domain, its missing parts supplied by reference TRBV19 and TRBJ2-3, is DGGITQSPKYLFRKEGQNVTLSCEQNLNHDAMYWYRQDPGQGLRLIYYSQIVNDFQKGDIAEGYSVSREKKESFPLTVTSAQKNPTAFYLCASSISAGGNTDTQYFGPGTRLTVL.

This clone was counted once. The chain's CDR3 is CASKLAVGYEQYF. The DNA of the CDR3 is TGTGCCAGCAAACTAGCGGTTGGCTACGAGCAGTACTTC. The chain has TRBV2 and TRBJ2-7; 8 nucleotides align to TRBD2. The V gene end was trimmed by 7 bases and the J gene end by 3 bases; junction bases not matched to a gene: 5. CDR1 and CDR2 from the germline V gene are SNHLY and FYNNEI. The CDR3 has 13 residues.

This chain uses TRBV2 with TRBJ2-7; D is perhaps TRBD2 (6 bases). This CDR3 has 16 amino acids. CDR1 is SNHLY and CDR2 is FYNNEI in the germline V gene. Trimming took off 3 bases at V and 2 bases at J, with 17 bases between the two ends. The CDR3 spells CASSETVDYYPYEQYF. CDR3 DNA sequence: TGTGCCAGCAGTGAGACAGTGGACTATTACCCCTACGAGCAGTACTTC.

Here the CDR3 reads CASSPLPSYEQYF. The CDR3 nucleotides read TGTGCCAGCAGTCCCCTTCCCTCCTACGAGCAGTACTTC. J is TRBJ2-7 and V is TRBV27; D call uncertain. The CDR3 is 13 residues long. Germline CDR1 and CDR2: MNHEY and SMNVEV (reference sequence). V was shortened by 5 bases and J by 0 bases, with 8 bases between the two germline ends.

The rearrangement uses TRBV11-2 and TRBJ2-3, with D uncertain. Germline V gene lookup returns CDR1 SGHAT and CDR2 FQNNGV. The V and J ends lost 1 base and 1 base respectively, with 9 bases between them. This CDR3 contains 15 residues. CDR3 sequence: CASSLGGSRTDTQYF. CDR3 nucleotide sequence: TGTGCCAGCAGCTTAGGCGGCAGCCGCACAGATACGCAGTATTTT.